The entry below gives a single TCR beta chain sequence along with its context. Sequencing libraries for TCR beta were prepared with iRepertoire HTBI primers and Arm-PCR of CDR3 regions. A single record per CDR3 protein comes from TCRdb applying MiXCR to the multiplex PCR reads. The sample gives more than 350,000 distinct CDR3 sequences, approximately 15% of which show up once; 16% is in the top ten. Time point noted: newly diagnosed GD, antithyroid drugs for less than 3 months. PBMC RNA served as the TCR library source. This entry is derived from a study of regulatory T cells in long-lasting Graves disease. Across the study: Graves' cases, newly diagnosed, had used antithyroid drugs under 3 months.

This same sample was also taken into another study, of T cells in Graves' hyperthyroidism and ophthalmopathy. That paper adds: With the HTBI primer set, the TCR CDR3 went through a first round of RT-PCR. Appearing also in blood were most of the thyroid clonotypes expanded above 0.001.

This specimen consisted of peripheral blood mononuclear cells (PBMCs), obtained at new diagnosis, from a patient treated with antithyroid drugs. This TCR was recovered from a woman aged 25 to 39 with Graves disease.

The CDR3 loop is CASSLAGTGNYEQYF. In DNA, the CDR3 is TGTGCCAGCAGTTTAGCCGGGACAGGAAACTACGAGCAGTACTTC. The chain is built from TRBV28 and TRBJ2-7, with 8 nucleotides matching TRBD1. J gave up 3 bases and V 2 bases, and 6 bases lay outside the gene matches. The CDR3 runs 15 residues. Germline lookup yields CDR1 MDHEN and CDR2 SYDVKM.